One and the same sample provided the 17 T cell receptor beta chains below, sequenced in a study of T cell changes during pregnancy in multiple sclerosis. Libraries were prepared by immunoSEQ multiplex PCR; TCRdb keeps only in-frame clonotypes and omits some of them. This table holds some 45,000 clones, about 91% found once. The sample here was CD4+ T cells from peripheral blood mononuclear cells, taken after pregnancy. These receptors originate from a female donor in good health, enrolled as a control in a pregnancy study.

The chain has TRBV4-2 and TRBJ2-1; 11 bases map to TRBD2. Germline V gives CDR1 LGHNA, CDR2 YNFKEQ. This CDR3 has 17 amino acids. The trim removed 1 base at V and 8 bases at J, leaving 10 bases unmatched. The CDR3 DNA reads as TGTGCCAGCAGCCAAGTTGGTTTTAGCGGGGGGGCCGATGAGCAGTTCTTC. Encoded protein: CASSQVGFSGGADEQFF.

This clone was observed a few times. The rearrangement links TRBV4-1 to TRBJ1-1; 9 bases line up with TRBD1. In germline, CDR1 is MGHRA, CDR2 YSYEKL. V lost 4 bases to trimming and J lost 4 bases; unmatched junction nucleotides: 7. This CDR3 comprises 15 residues. CDR3 nucleotide sequence: TGCGCCAGCAGCCGTCAGGCGACAGGGGGCACTGAAGCTTTCTTT. Translated: CASSRQATGGTEAFF.

The chain uses TRBV21-1 and TRBJ2-2; the table assigns TRBD1, which was not confirmed against the DNA. TRBV21-1 is classified as a pseudogene. The CDR3 is 15 amino acids. CDR3: CASTTDRGWTGELFF. Here the CDR3 DNA reads TGTGCCAGCACTACGGACAGGGGATGGACCGGGGAGCTGTTTTTT.

This chain connects TRBV9 to TRBJ2-7; 10 bases fit TRBD2. The CDR3 consists of 17 residues. The germline V gene has CDR1 SGDLS and CDR2 YYNGEE. After removal of 4 bases from V and 2 bases from J, the junction contained 12 bases not matched to a gene. The CDR3 here is CASSTRPRLAGPYEQYF. The CDR3 DNA is TGTGCCAGCAGCACTCGACCCCGACTAGCGGGTCCCTACGAGCAGTACTTC.

The gene calls are TRBV14 and TRBJ1-3, with TRBD1 as a possible D gene (5 bases). The V and J ends lost 1 base and 0 bases respectively, with 7 bases between them. Germline V gives CDR1 SGHDN, CDR2 FVKESK. The CDR3 is 15 amino acids. In DNA, the CDR3 is TGTGCCAGCAGCCAAGGCAGGGTCTCTGGAAACACCATATATTTT. This translates into CASSQGRVSGNTIYF.

The chain links TRBV5-1 to TRBJ2-5; tentatively, D is TRBD2 (6 bases). V was shortened by 0 bases and J by 5 bases, with 8 bases between the two germline ends. This CDR3 is 13 amino acids long. Germline CDR1 SGHRS, CDR2 YFSETQ. The CDR3 DNA reads as TGCGCCAGCAGCTTGGGTAGCGGTGAGACCCAGTACTTC. This gives the protein CASSLGSGETQYF.

This chain joins TRBV28 and TRBJ2-1, with no clear D. The CDR3 contains 14 residues. Germline CDR1 is MDHEN and CDR2 is SYDVKM. Trimming took 2 bases from V and 0 from J, leaving 5 bases between them. CDR3 nucleotide sequence: TGTGCCAGCAGTTTACCGGGCTCCTACAATGAGCAGTTCTTC. Translation: CASSLPGSYNEQFF.

This clone came up once. V usage is TRBV4-1 and J usage is TRBJ1-3; 7 bases match TRBD1. This CDR3 comprises 16 residues. Germline V gives CDR1 MGHRA, CDR2 YSYEKL. V was clipped by 0 bases and J by 4 bases; unmatched bases: 6. The CDR3 DNA follows: TGCGCCAGCAGCCAAGAGGGACAGCAATTGGGAAACACCATATATTTT. Translation gives CASSQEGQQLGNTIYF.

This chain joins TRBV9 and TRBJ2-5; no clear D. V gave up 2 bases and J gave up 5 bases, with 10 bases separating them. This CDR3 is 13 amino acids long. CDR1 is SGDLS and CDR2 is YYNGEE in the germline V gene. CDR3 sequence (DNA): TGTGCCAGCAGCGTGTCGGAGAGGGAGACCCAGTACTTC. It yields the protein CASSVSERETQYF. The variable domain in full, completed from reference TRBV9 and TRBJ2-5, reads DSGVTQTPKHLITATGQRVTLRCSPRSGDLSVYWYQQSLDQGLQFLIQYYNGEERAKGNILERFSAQQFPDLHSELNLSSLELGDSALYFCASSVSERETQYFGPGTRLLVL.

The chain combines TRBV6-4 with TRBJ1-1, with D hard to call. Germline assignment: CDR1 MRHNA and CDR2 SNTAGT. The CDR3 covers 14 residues. Trimming removed 4 bases at V and 0 bases at J, with 9 bases between. The CDR3 protein is CASSASQMNTEAFF. The CDR3 DNA follows: TGTGCCAGCAGTGCTTCACAGATGAACACTGAAGCTTTCTTT.

The genes are TRBV25-1 and TRBJ2-1, with TRBD2 matching 11 bases. V lost 6 bases, J lost 3 bases, and 10 bases stayed unmatched. The CDR3 runs 17 residues. From germline, CDR1 is MGHDK and CDR2 SYGVNS. CDR3 in DNA: TGTGCCAGCAGCCAGGCCCCAACTAGCGGGGGCTACAATGAGCAGTTCTTC. Translating gives CASSQAPTSGGYNEQFF. Full variable domain (remainder filled in from reference TRBV25-1 and TRBJ2-1): EADIYQTPRYLVIGTGKKITLECSQTMGHDKMYWYQQDPGMELHLIHYSYGVNSTEKGDLSSESTVSRIRTEHFPLTLESARPSHTSQYLCASSQAPTSGGYNEQFFGPGTRLTVL.

This chain uses TRBV28 with TRBJ2-1, with D perhaps TRBD2 (6 bases). This CDR3 is built from 13 residues. Trimming cost V 6 bases and J 2 bases, with 8 bases left between them. Germline CDR1 and CDR2: MDHEN and SYDVKM. The CDR3 loop is CASRGEAYNEQFF. Written as DNA, the CDR3 is TGTGCCAGCAGGGGGGAGGCCTACAATGAGCAGTTCTTC.

The V call is TRBV6-1, the J call TRBJ2-1, with a weak D call TRBD2 (5 bases). The germline V gene encodes CDR1 MNHNS and CDR2 SASEGT. The CDR3 loop spans 13 amino acids. Trimming took 5 bases from V and 4 from J, leaving 9 bases between them. CDR3 DNA: TGTGCCAGCAGTCAAGACTATTACAATGAGCAGTTCTTC. It specifies CASSQDYYNEQFF.

For this clone: At one of its ends the junction is not consistent with the germline gene, which may arise from a read error. V gene TRBV6-1 combines with J gene TRBJ2-5; maybe TRBD1 (6 bases). The CDR3 covers 12 residues. The germline V gene has CDR1 MNHNS and CDR2 SASEGT. CDR3 DNA: TGTGCCAGCAGTGAAGAGTTGTGGGGACAACACTTC. Translated, it gives CASSEELWGQHF.

V is TRBV2 and J is TRBJ2-1, with TRBD2 matching 13 bases. The length of the CDR3 is 21 residues. Trimming at V came to 0 bases and at J to 0 bases, leaving 11 bases not matched to a gene. Germline V lookup: CDR1 SNHLY, CDR2 FYNNEI. The CDR3 sequence: CASSEAPAWTSGGSSYNEQFF. The CDR3 DNA sequence: TGTGCCAGCAGTGAAGCGCCCGCTTGGACTAGCGGGGGTTCCTCCTACAATGAGCAGTTCTTC.

As concerns this clone: The same CDR3 also results from other DNA sequences found in this sample. V usage is TRBV28 and J usage is TRBJ1-2; D gene ambiguous. V lost 6 bases and J lost 4, with 9 bases in between. The CDR3 has 12 amino acids. Germline V gene sequence: CDR1 MDHEN, CDR2 SYDVKM. CDR3 DNA sequence: TGTGCCAGCAGCCTCGCAGGCTATGGCTACACCTTC. The encoded protein is CASSLAGYGYTF.

The chain is built from TRBV14 and TRBJ2-1, with a tentative D call TRBD2 (6 bases). This CDR3 spans 14 amino acids. CDR1 and CDR2 from the germline V gene are SGHDN and FVKESK. V was shortened by 1 base and J by 7 bases, with 11 bases between the two germline ends. In nucleotides, the CDR3 is TGTGCCAGCAGCCAAGGGCTAGCGAGTAATGAGCAGTTCTTC. Amino acid sequence: CASSQGLASNEQFF.